Presented here are 18 T cell receptor beta chains from one specimen sequenced in a study of shared clonotypes between healthy human individuals. Assay used: immunoSEQ multiplex PCR; TCRdb lists only in-frame clones, some missing. The sample includes approximately 1.4 million clones, approximately 98% of them seen just once. Input material: naive CD4+ T cells sorted from blood. Regarding subset: CD45RA+ positively selected. These receptors came from a man between 25 and 39 years old in good health.

The genes are TRBV2 and TRBJ1-3; perhaps TRBD1 as D (6 bases). Trimming cost V 6 bases and J 5 bases, with 14 bases left between them. The length of the CDR3 is 14 residues. Germline-derived CDR1 and CDR2 are SNHLY and FYNNEI. The CDR3 spells CASSLGGGRNTIYF. The CDR3 nucleotides read TGTGCCAGCAGCCTCGGGGGGGGCAGAAACACCATATATTTT.

This chain links TRBV7-2 with TRBJ2-5, with D perhaps TRBD2 (7 bases). Germline CDR1 is SGHTA and CDR2 is FQGNSA. Trimming removed 2 bases from V and 7 bases from J, with 11 bases in between. This CDR3 region has 13 residues. The CDR3 nucleotides are TGTGCCAGCAGCTTACAGGGGAGGGCGACCCAGTACTTC. Translation: CASSLQGRATQYF.

Turning to this clone: The same CDR3 can be traced to other DNA sequences in this sample. The chain joins TRBV20-1 to TRBJ2-7, with D perhaps matching TRBD2 (5 bases). Looked up from germline, CDR1 is DFQATT and CDR2 is SNEGSKA (reference sequence). The V end was cut by 3 bases, the J end by 4 bases, with 7 bases between. This CDR3 contains 11 residues. DNA for the CDR3: TGCAGTGCTAGCCGGGGTTACGAGCAGTACTTC. It translates to CSASRGYEQYF.

In DNA form, the CDR3 reads TGTGCCAGCAGTCTTACGACAGGGAACTCTGGAAACACCATATATTTT. Amino acid sequence: CASSLTTGNSGNTIYF. The rearrangement uses TRBV6-6 and TRBJ1-3; 7 bases are shared with TRBD1. CDR1 MNHNY and CDR2 SVGAGI come from the germline V gene (reference sequence). V shed 5 bases and J 0 bases; nucleotides not matched to a gene: 7. This CDR3 is built from 16 residues.

This clone was found once. The chain carries TRBV27 and TRBJ2-7; TRBD1 aligns across 7 bases. There are 16 residues in the CDR3. Per the germline V gene, CDR1 is MNHEY and CDR2 is SMNVEV (reference sequence). With V trimmed by 3 bases and J by 2 bases, 10 bases remained unmatched. In DNA form, the CDR3 reads TGTGCCAGCAGTTTTGACGGGACAGAGGAAACCTACGAGCAGTACTTC. Translating gives CASSFDGTEETYEQYF.

V is TRBV9 and J is TRBJ2-3; tentatively, D is TRBD1 or TRBD2 (5 bases each). V dropped 0 bases and J dropped 9 bases, with 17 bases sitting between them. Germline V gene sequence: CDR1 SGDLS, CDR2 YYNGEE. The CDR3 has 15 amino acids. CDR3 bases: TGTGCCAGCAGCGTAGCTGTTCAGGGTGGGGAGACGCAGTATTTT. It yields the protein CASSVAVQGGETQYF.

This chain uses TRBV18 with TRBJ2-3; the D is unclear. Trimming took off 4 bases at V and 1 base at J, with 18 bases between the two ends. CDR3 length: 17 residues. The germline V gene has CDR1 KGHSH and CDR2 LQKENI. CDR3 DNA sequence: TGTGCCAGCTCACGCCATGGCCCCGGGCTCCGCACAGATACGCAGTATTTT. It specifies CASSRHGPGLRTDTQYF.

This clone appeared a single time. V usage is TRBV30 and J usage is TRBJ2-5; tentative D call: TRBD2 (7 bases). The CDR3 has 13 residues. Trimming shortened V by 5 bases and J by 5 bases, and 15 bases separated the two germline ends. Germline-derived CDR1 and CDR2 are GTSNPN and SVGIG (reference sequence). In nucleotides, the CDR3 is TGTGCCTGGGAAAGGGGGAGGGGGGAGACCCAGTACTTC. Translated: CAWERGRGETQYF.

This chain connects TRBV28 to TRBJ2-1; a weak D match, TRBD2 (5 bases). The CDR3 is made up of 12 amino acids. V lost 6 bases and J 9 bases, leaving 12 bases between the germline ends. Germline assignment: CDR1 MDHEN and CDR2 SYDVKM. The CDR3 protein is CASSPVGLEQFF. In DNA, the CDR3 is TGTGCCAGCAGCCCAGTCGGACTTGAGCAGTTCTTC.

V usage is TRBV29-1 and J usage is TRBJ2-7; the match to TRBD1 covers 7 bases. CDR3 length: 13 amino acids. J lost 4 bases, V lost 4 bases, and 7 bases had no gene match. Germline V gene data show CDR1 as SQVTM and CDR2 as ANQGSEA. CDR3 bases: TGCAGCGTTGGAAGCGACAGGGATTACGAGCAGTACTTC. This gives the protein CSVGSDRDYEQYF.

The chain recombines TRBV6-5 with TRBJ1-5; TRBD1 agrees at 9 bases. The V gene end was trimmed by 2 bases and the J gene end by 1 base; junction bases not matched to a gene: 0. CDR3 length: 15 residues. The germline V gene encodes CDR1 MNHEY and CDR2 SVGAGI. CDR3 sequence: CASSYGQGSNQPQHF. CDR3 sequence (DNA): TGTGCCAGCAGTTACGGACAGGGGAGCAATCAGCCCCAGCATTTT.

The chain uses TRBV6-6 and TRBJ2-1, with 8 nucleotides matching TRBD2. The CDR3 runs 14 residues. Germline-derived CDR1 and CDR2 are MNHNY and SVGAGI (reference sequence). The V segment lost 5 bases and the J segment 5 bases; nucleotides outside the gene matches: 5. DNA of the CDR3: TGTGCCAGCAGTGGAAGCGGGAGACACAATGAGCAGTTCTTC. This encodes CASSGSGRHNEQFF.

This sequence joins TRBV5-4 and TRBJ2-2, with 8 bases fitting TRBD1. Germline V lookup: CDR1 SGHNT, CDR2 YYREEE (reference sequence). Trimming at V came to 5 bases and at J to 6 bases, leaving 9 bases not matched to a gene. The CDR3 contains 15 residues. The CDR3 bases are TGTGCCAGCAGGGCAGGGGGCGAGTTCGCCGGGGAGCTGTTTTTT. Amino acids: CASRAGGEFAGELFF.

The V gene is TRBV15, the J gene TRBJ2-7; 7 bases agree with TRBD2. With V trimmed by 2 bases and J by 0 bases, 7 bases remained unmatched. Germline loops: CDR1 LNHNV, CDR2 YYDKDF (reference sequence). This CDR3 region has 16 residues. The CDR3 spells CATSRMRLAASYEQYF. The CDR3 DNA follows: TGTGCCACCAGCAGAATGAGGCTAGCGGCCTCCTACGAGCAGTACTTC.

V usage is TRBV7-2 and J usage is TRBJ2-2; D perhaps matches TRBD2 (5 bases). The length of the CDR3 is 14 residues. CDR1 is SGHTA and CDR2 is FQGNSA in the germline V gene. V lost 1 base, J lost 7 bases, and 10 bases lay in between. In DNA form, the CDR3 reads TGTGCCAGCAGCTTAGGGCTGGACTTCGGGGAGCTGTTTTTT. Protein sequence: CASSLGLDFGELFF.

This chain links TRBV10-3 with TRBJ2-7, with D perhaps matching TRBD1 (6 bases). The CDR3 loop spans 12 amino acids. CDR1 ENHRY and CDR2 SYGVKD come from the germline V gene. The V and J ends lost 11 bases and 6 bases respectively, with 17 bases between them. The CDR3 spells CALEDGRGEQYF. In nucleotides, the CDR3 is TGTGCCTTGGAGGATGGCAGGGGCGAGCAGTACTTC.

The chain couples TRBV11-2 to TRBJ2-7; the match to TRBD2 covers 9 bases. The germline V gene has CDR1 SGHAT and CDR2 FQNNGV. Losses at the gene ends were 1 base for V and 9 bases for J; bases not matched to a gene: 19. The CDR3 is 18 residues long. CDR3 sequence (DNA): TGTGCCAGCAGCTTAGGCGAAAGCGGGGGGTATTTACGAGTGGGGCAGTACTTC. Encoded protein: CASSLGESGGYLRVGQYF.

The rearrangement joins TRBV23-1 to TRBJ2-1; unclear D gene. TRBV23-1 is classed as an ORF, of uncertain function. V lost 4 bases, J lost 12 bases, and 10 bases lay in between. The CDR3 has 11 residues. The CDR3 reads CASSPTFGQFF. For the CDR3, the DNA is TGCGCCAGCAGTCCGACCTTCGGGCAGTTCTTC.